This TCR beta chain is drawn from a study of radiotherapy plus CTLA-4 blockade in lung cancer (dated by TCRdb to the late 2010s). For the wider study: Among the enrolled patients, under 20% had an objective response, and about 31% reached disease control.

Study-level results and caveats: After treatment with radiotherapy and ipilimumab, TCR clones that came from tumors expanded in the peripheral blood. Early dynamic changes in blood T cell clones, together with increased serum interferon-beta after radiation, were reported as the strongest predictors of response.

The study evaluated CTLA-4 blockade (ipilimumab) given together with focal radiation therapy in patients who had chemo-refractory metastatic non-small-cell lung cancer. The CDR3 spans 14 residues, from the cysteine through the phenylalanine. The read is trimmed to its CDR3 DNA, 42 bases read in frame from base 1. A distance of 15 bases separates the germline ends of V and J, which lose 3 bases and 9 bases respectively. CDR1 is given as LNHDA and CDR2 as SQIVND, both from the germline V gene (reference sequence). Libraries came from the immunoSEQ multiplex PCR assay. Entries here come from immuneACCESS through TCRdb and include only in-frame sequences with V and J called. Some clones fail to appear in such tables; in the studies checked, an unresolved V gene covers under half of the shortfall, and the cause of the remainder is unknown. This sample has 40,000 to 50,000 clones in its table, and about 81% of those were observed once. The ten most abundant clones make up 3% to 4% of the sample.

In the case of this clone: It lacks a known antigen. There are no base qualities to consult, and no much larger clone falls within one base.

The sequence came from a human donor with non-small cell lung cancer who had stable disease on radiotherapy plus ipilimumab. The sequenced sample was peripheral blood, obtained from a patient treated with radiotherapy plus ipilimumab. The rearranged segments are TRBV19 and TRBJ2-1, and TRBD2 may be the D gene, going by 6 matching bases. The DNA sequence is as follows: TGTGCCAGTAGTATGGGTGGGACTTTTCTTGAGCAGTTCTTC. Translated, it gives CASSMGGTFLEQFF.